This TCR beta chain was profiled in a study of T cell repertoires in cytomegalovirus infection. Overall study context: Public signatures in TCR beta pointed to CMV infection and matching HLA type.

Findings and limits, study-wide: HLA-C-restricted CMV clonotypes gave the most frequent clonotype in two of eight donors.

This clonotype has a count of ten or more. The antigen is not known. TCRdb fed the reads into MiXCR, producing one record per CDR3 protein. The sample holds around 100,000 distinct CDR3 sequences, 23% seen once. CDR1 and CDR2 from the germline V gene are SGHAT and FQNNGV. This CDR3 has 17 residues. V shed 0 bases, J shed 1 base, and the junction held 4 bases outside the gene matches. Material for sequencing was CD8+ T cells from PBMCs. The chain carries TRBV11-2 and TRBJ2-2, with 8 nucleotides matching TRBD2. The clonotype was recovered from a human donor in good health (CMV status not recorded). Some clones in this sample may be carry-over from other donors' samples. The chain's CDR3 is CASSLDRAGVNTGELFF. CDR3 nucleotide sequence: TGTGCCAGCAGCTTAGATCGAGCGGGAGTGAACACCGGGGAGCTGTTTTTT.